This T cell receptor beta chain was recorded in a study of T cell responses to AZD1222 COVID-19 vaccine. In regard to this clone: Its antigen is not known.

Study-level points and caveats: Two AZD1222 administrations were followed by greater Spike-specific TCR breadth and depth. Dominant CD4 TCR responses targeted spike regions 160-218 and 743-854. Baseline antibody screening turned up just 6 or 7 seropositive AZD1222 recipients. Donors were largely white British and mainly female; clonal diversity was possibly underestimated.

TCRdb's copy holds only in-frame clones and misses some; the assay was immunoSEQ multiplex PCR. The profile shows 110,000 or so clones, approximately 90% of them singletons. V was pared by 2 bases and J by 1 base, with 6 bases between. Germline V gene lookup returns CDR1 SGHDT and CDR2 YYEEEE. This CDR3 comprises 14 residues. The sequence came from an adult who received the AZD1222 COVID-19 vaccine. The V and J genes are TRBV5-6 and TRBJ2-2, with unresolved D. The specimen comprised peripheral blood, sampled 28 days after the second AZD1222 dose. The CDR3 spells CASSFPMNTGELFF. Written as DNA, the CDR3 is TGTGCCAGCAGCTTCCCGATGAACACCGGGGAGCTGTTTTTT. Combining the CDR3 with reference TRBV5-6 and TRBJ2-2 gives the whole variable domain DAGVTQSPTHLIKTRGQQVTLRCSPKSGHDTVSWYQQALGQGPQFIFQYYEEEERQRGNFPDRFSGHQFPNYSSELNVNALLLGDSALYLCASSFPMNTGELFFGEGSRLTVL.